Shown below are 19 T cell receptor beta chains from a single sample sequenced in a study of blood T cell repertoires in COVID-19 (TCRdb year 2020). The library was made by the immunoSEQ multiplex PCR assay. TCRdb holds this immuneACCESS table with in-frame rearrangements only. Some clones are missing; in checked studies, unresolved V genes explain under half, and the rest has no known cause. This sample lists a few hundred thousand clones; 85% to 90% were detected once. 2.5% to 3.5% of the sample goes to the ten largest clones. Sequencing input: PBMCs or T cells enriched from blood (not recorded which). The origin of the receptors is a woman in her fifties or sixties who had been exposed to COVID-19.

In DNA form, the CDR3 reads TGTGCCAGCAGCTCGGGACAGGCGAGACAGTTCTTC. Translating gives CASSSGQARQFF. The chain joins TRBV7-9 to TRBJ2-1; 8 positions agree with TRBD1. After removal of 4 bases from V and 13 bases from J, the junction contained 6 bases not matched to a gene. There are 12 residues in the CDR3. Germline values: CDR1 SEHNR, CDR2 FQNEAQ (reference sequence).

The chain uses TRBV4-1 and TRBJ2-7, with D uncertain. Trimming cost V 1 base and J 3 bases, with 7 bases left between them. Germline CDR1 is MGHRA and CDR2 is YSYEKL. The CDR3 loop spans 13 amino acids. CDR3 in DNA: TGCGCCAGCAGCCAAGTGGCATACTACGAGCAGTACTTC. It codes for CASSQVAYYEQYF.

The V call is TRBV7-9, the J call TRBJ2-7; TRBD1 agrees at 8 bases. CDR1 is SEHNR and CDR2 is FQNEAQ in the germline V gene (reference sequence). Trimming removed 5 bases from V and 3 bases from J; junction bases left unmatched: 12. The length of the CDR3 is 16 residues. CDR3 coding DNA: TGTGCCAGCAGCCACCCCGGCGGGACAGGTGACTACGAGCAGTACTTC. It encodes CASSHPGGTGDYEQYF.

This CDR3 reads CASSRQGANNSPLHF. The CDR3 DNA reads as TGTGCCAGCAGCAGACAGGGGGCCAATAATTCACCCCTCCACTTT. The rearrangement links TRBV7-2 to TRBJ1-6, with 10 bases fitting TRBD1. The CDR3 is 15 residues long. Looked up from germline, CDR1 is SGHTA and CDR2 is FQGNSA. V lost 5 bases and J lost 5; bases outside the gene matches: 3.

This chain joins TRBV2 and TRBJ1-3; 7 positions agree with TRBD1. This CDR3 region has 13 residues. J was trimmed by 2 bases and V by 6 bases; bases with no gene match: 1. Germline assignment: CDR1 SNHLY and CDR2 FYNNEI. The CDR3, as DNA: TGTGCCAGCAGGGGGACAGCTGGAAACACCATATATTTT. Translating gives CASRGTAGNTIYF. Supplemented by reference TRBV2 and TRBJ1-3, the full variable domain reads EPEVTQTPSHQVTQMGQEVILRCVPISNHLYFYWYRQILGQKVEFLVSFYNNEISEKSEIFDDQFSVERPDGSNFTLKIRSTKLEDSAMYFCASRGTAGNTIYFGEGSWLTVV.

This clone occurred once. The chain employs TRBV19 and TRBJ2-1; 9 nucleotides line up with TRBD1. Germline-derived CDR1 and CDR2 are LNHDA and SQIVND (reference sequence). There are 17 residues in the CDR3. V shed 5 bases and J 5 bases; nucleotides not matched to a gene: 13. Written as DNA, the CDR3 is TGTGCCAGTAGTCTTCAGGGGGGGACAGGGAGACACAATGAGCAGTTCTTC. It yields the protein CASSLQGGTGRHNEQFF. Filled out from reference TRBV19 and TRBJ2-1, the complete variable domain reads DGGITQSPKYLFRKEGQNVTLSCEQNLNHDAMYWYRQDPGQGLRLIYYSQIVNDFQKGDIAEGYSVSREKKESFPLTVTSAQKNPTAFYLCASSLQGGTGRHNEQFFGPGTRLTVL.

The chain is built from TRBV29-1 and TRBJ1-1, with TRBD1 matching 7 bases. CDR1 and CDR2 from the germline V gene are SQVTM and ANQGSEA. The CDR3 contains 12 residues. V lost 7 bases and J lost 4; bases outside the gene matches: 6. The CDR3: CSAEGQTTEAFF. For the CDR3, the DNA is TGCAGCGCCGAGGGACAGACCACTGAAGCTTTCTTT.

V usage is TRBV5-5 and J usage is TRBJ1-5, with 9 bases identical to TRBD1. The germline V gene has CDR1 SGHKS and CDR2 YYEKEE (reference sequence). The CDR3 has 17 amino acids. V lost 0 bases, J lost 6 bases, and 10 bases stayed unmatched. CDR3: CASSLEGTGKVGQPQHF. The CDR3 coding sequence is TGTGCCAGCAGCTTGGAAGGGACAGGGAAAGTTGGTCAGCCCCAGCATTTT.

This rearrangement joins TRBV5-6 to TRBJ1-6; 9 nucleotides agree with TRBD1. From germline, CDR1 is SGHDT and CDR2 YYEEEE. CDR3 size: 17 residues. With 0 bases clipped from V and 3 bases from J, the junction kept 4 bases outside the gene matches. The chain's CDR3 is CASSLGQGENYNSPLHF. CDR3 DNA sequence: TGTGCCAGCAGCTTGGGACAGGGGGAAAACTATAATTCACCCCTCCACTTT.

The chain is built from TRBV4-2 and TRBJ2-4; 7 nucleotides agree with TRBD1. The CDR3 extends over 16 amino acids. Germline loops: CDR1 LGHNA, CDR2 YNFKEQ. V was pared by 1 base and J by 1 base, with 4 bases of the junction left unmatched. CDR3: CASSQGGTAAKNIQYF. In DNA, the CDR3 is TGTGCCAGCAGCCAAGGTGGGACAGCGGCCAAAAACATTCAGTACTTC.

This clone has a single count. This chain uses TRBV18 with TRBJ1-3; weak D call: TRBD1 (6 bases). From germline, CDR1 is KGHSH and CDR2 LQKENI. This CDR3 region has 13 residues. The V gene lost 5 bases and the J gene lost 2 bases, with 7 bases spanning the gap. CDR3 sequence reads: CASSGGTGNTIYF. In DNA form, the CDR3 reads TGTGCCAGCTCAGGGGGCACTGGAAACACCATATATTTT.

CDR3 coding DNA: TGTGCCACCCGGCGAGGGACAGACCCCGGGGAGCTGTTTTTT. Its translation is CATRRGTDPGELFF. The chain has TRBV10-3 and TRBJ2-2; 7 bases match TRBD1. Germline V gives CDR1 ENHRY, CDR2 SYGVKD. The CDR3 has 14 amino acids. V dropped 10 bases and J dropped 6; count of bases not matched to a gene: 11.

The V and J genes are TRBV6-2 or TRBV6-3 and TRBJ2-3; 7 bases line up with TRBD2. The germline gives CDR1 MNHEY, CDR2 SVGEGT. The CDR3 covers 15 residues. The ends lost 2 bases at V and 2 bases at J; junction bases unmatched: 4. The CDR3 sequence is CASSYRDYHTDTQYF. DNA for the CDR3: TGTGCCAGCAGTTACCGGGACTACCACACAGATACGCAGTATTTT.

This clone turned up a few times. This chain links TRBV10-2 with TRBJ1-3; 9 bases line up with TRBD1. The CDR3 covers 17 residues. Germline values: CDR1 WSHSY, CDR2 SAAADI. Trimming cost V 6 bases and J 4 bases; bases outside gene matches: 13. The CDR3 loop is CASSEPLQGATGNTIYF. CDR3 DNA sequence: TGCGCCAGCAGCGAACCCCTACAGGGGGCGACCGGAAACACCATATATTTT.

The chain is built from TRBV3-1 (or the pseudogene TRBV3-2) and TRBJ1-5; D may be TRBD1 (6 bases). Germline CDR1 is LGHDT and CDR2 is YNNKEL (reference sequence). The CDR3 runs 15 residues. With 3 bases removed from V and 7 bases from J, the gap between germline ends came to 16 bases. CDR3 amino acids: CASSQAGVAEQPQHF. The CDR3 nucleotides read TGTGCCAGCAGCCAGGCAGGGGTGGCGGAACAGCCCCAGCATTTT.

The V call is TRBV7-9, the J call TRBJ1-1; possibly TRBD1 for D (5 bases). There are 10 residues in the CDR3. V lost 4 bases, J lost 14 bases, and 11 bases lay in between. Germline-derived CDR1 and CDR2 are SEHNR and FQNEAQ (reference sequence). The CDR3, as DNA: TGTGCCAGCAGCTCTGGGGCGGAGTTCTTT. Translating it yields CASSSGAEFF.

The chain has TRBV4-1 and TRBJ2-7; TRBD2 matches 8 bases. V was clipped by 2 bases and J by 2 bases; unmatched bases: 14. This CDR3 is built from 18 residues. Germline assignment: CDR1 MGHRA and CDR2 YSYEKL. CDR3 sequence (DNA): TGCGCCAGCAGCCAACCGCGGGGGGACAATCCTGCCCCCTACGAGCAGTACTTC. This sequence encodes CASSQPRGDNPAPYEQYF.

This clone has only one observation. The chain couples TRBV5-1 to TRBJ2-7, with 9 nucleotides matching TRBD1. The germline V gene has CDR1 SGHRS and CDR2 YFSETQ. This CDR3 has 13 residues. After removal of 4 bases from V and 3 bases from J, the junction contained 2 bases not matched to a gene. CDR3 nucleotide sequence: TGCGCCAGCAGCACGACAGGGGGCTACGAGCAGTACTTC. It yields the protein CASSTTGGYEQYF. The full variable domain, in which reference TRBV5-1 and TRBJ2-7 provide the parts outside the CDR3, is KAGVTQTPRYLIKTRGQQVTLSCSPISGHRSVSWYQQTPGQGLQFLFEYFSETQRNKGNFPGRFSGRQFSNSRSEMNVSTLELGDSALYLCASSTTGGYEQYFGPGTRLTVT.

CDR3 sequence reads: CASSQADRGRSDAGELFF. CDR3 coding DNA: TGCGCCAGCAGCCAAGCGGACAGGGGGCGATCGGACGCCGGGGAGCTGTTTTTT. The chain has TRBV4-1 and TRBJ2-2; TRBD1 aligns across 11 bases. The CDR3 consists of 18 residues. With 1 base clipped from V and 6 bases from J, the junction kept 10 bases outside the gene matches. Germline V gives CDR1 MGHRA, CDR2 YSYEKL.